This T cell receptor beta chain was profiled in a study of blood T cell repertoires in COVID-19. On the study more broadly: Spain, Italy and the United States supplied samples that represented acute and convalescent COVID-19. PBMCs, B-cell-depleted T cells, or T cells were the source of the cDNA or gDNA that made up the material.

Authors' analysis steps: By means of reference gene primer amplification, nucleated cell counts were estimated. Profiled with immunoSEQ multiplex PCR; TCRdb holds only in-frame clones, not every one. From that table come the V and J calls and clone size; the DNA was used to work out D and trimming. The sample carries about 270,000 clones, about four fifths recorded once. This clone was detected only once. The ends were cut back, 0 bases at V and 4 bases at J, with 13 bases in the middle. Germline CDR1 is LGHNT and CDR2 is FRNRAP. The CDR3 extends over 15 amino acids. This TCR came from a woman in her sixties or seventies with active or convalescent COVID-19. Sequencing was done on a sample of peripheral blood. V gene TRBV12-5 combines with J gene TRBJ2-7; maybe TRBD2 (5 bases). The CDR3 nucleotides are TGTGCTAGTGGTTTGGTACGGGAAGGGCTTTACGAGCAGTACTTC. Its translation: CASGLVREGLYEQYF.